This T cell receptor (beta chain) was sequenced during a study of regulatory T cells in long-lasting Graves disease. Time point specified: newly diagnosed GD, antithyroid drugs for less than 3 months. From PBMCs, RNA was extracted and then used to make the TCR library. HTBI primers from iRepertoire and Arm-PCR of CDR3 regions yielded the TCR beta libraries. TCRdb re-analysed the multiplex PCR reads in MiXCR, keeping a single row per CDR3 protein. The top ten clones hold around 21% of a sample with approximately 350,000 distinct CDR3 sequences, 15% to 20% of them seen once. Deletions cut 4 bases from V and 2 bases from J, with 3 bases between. The CDR3 covers 11 residues. The germline V gene has CDR1 SNHLY and CDR2 FYNNEI. This clonotype was recorded at least ten times. The sample also formed part of further work on T cells in Graves' hyperthyroidism and ophthalmopathy. That study adds: A patient was excluded if there was uncontrolled infection, other autoimmune disease, pregnancy or lactation.

The genes are TRBV2 and TRBJ2-7; D uncertain. The TCR was taken from a woman under 30 with Graves disease. The specimen was peripheral blood mononuclear cells (PBMCs), collected at new diagnosis, from a patient treated with antithyroid drugs. DNA of the CDR3: TGTGCCAGCAGTGCTACCTACGAGCAGTACTTC. Translating gives CASSATYEQYF.